This TCR beta chain was sequenced in a study of somatic mutations in cytotoxic T cells in rheumatoid arthritis. The overall study: Flow cytometry sorted some V beta antibody-stained T-cell populations to nearly 100% purity, V beta1+ cells among them being sequenced for TCRB. Overall study findings and caveats: The study found CD8+ clonality increased with age in rheumatoid arthritis patients, not healthy controls. Nobody adjusted the slight TRBV07 underrepresentation in rheumatoid arthritis patients for multiple comparisons.

As handled by the study authors: After comparison against published virus-specific TCRB sequences, only a few of the patient CD8+ clones larger than 1% turned out to match them. This table comes from immunoSEQ multiplex PCR, and its TCRdb copy is limited to in-frame clones, with some not included. The V and J calls and clone size come from that table; D and trimming were worked out from the DNA. Among 15,000 to 20,000 clones, around 81% were seen once, and the ten largest hold about a tenth. The V segment lost 2 bases and the J segment 6 bases; nucleotides outside the gene matches: 7. The CDR3 runs 16 residues. Germline CDR1 and CDR2: SGHAT and FQDESV (reference sequence). Remarks on this clone: Antigen specificity is unknown.

This TCR came from a young man with rheumatoid arthritis. The chain couples TRBV11-1 to TRBJ2-1; TRBD2 matches 10 bases. Source material: CD8+ T cells sorted from blood. For the CDR3, the DNA is TGTGCCAGCAGCTTATATACCAGCGGGGGGGTCAATGAGCAGTTCTTC. This codes for CASSLYTSGGVNEQFF.